This entry is about one TCR beta chain. Repertoires were generated with immunoSEQ multiplex PCR, while TCRdb's copy carries only in-frame clones and drops some. Altogether about 260,000 clones are present, approximately 86% being singletons, with the ten largest covering approximately 2%. This sample is drawn from a study of blood T cell repertoires in COVID-19. Study context: Whether acute or convalescent, the COVID-19 samples came from the United States, Italy and Spain. PBMCs, B-cell-depleted T cells, or T cells were the source of the cDNA or gDNA that made up the material.

Trimming took 9 bases from V and 0 from J, leaving 3 bases between them. The CDR3 has 11 amino acids. Germline V gene lookup returns CDR1 SNHLY and CDR2 FYNNEI. The sequencing sample was made of peripheral blood. This TCR was recovered from a man younger than 40 with active or convalescent COVID-19. The chain uses TRBV2 and TRBJ2-4; no firm D call. The CDR3 sequence is CASLAKNIQYF. The DNA of the CDR3 is TGTGCCAGTCTAGCCAAAAACATTCAGTACTTC. Looking up the rest from reference TRBV2 and TRBJ2-4 gives the full variable domain: EPEVTQTPSHQVTQMGQEVILRCVPISNHLYFYWYRQILGQKVEFLVSFYNNEISEKSEIFDDQFSVERPDGSNFTLKIRSTKLEDSAMYFCASLAKNIQYFGAGTRLSVL.